The sequence of this T cell receptor (beta chain) was determined in a study of blood T cell repertoires in COVID-19. About the research overall: Samples of COVID-19 (acute and convalescent) were obtained from the United States, Italy and Spain. PBMCs, B-cell-depleted T cells, or T cells provided the cDNA or gDNA that made up the material.

The Seattle patients joined while their infection was active and were tracked longitudinally afterward. In the source study's methods: Estimates of nucleated cell counts were drawn from the amplification of reference gene primers. The table came from immunoSEQ multiplex PCR; TCRdb's copy has only in-frame clones and leaves some out. V, J and clone size are those of that table, while D and trimming were read from the DNA. The repertoire holds approximately 180,000 clones, with about 86% as singletons. Germline CDR1 is LNHNV and CDR2 is YYDKDF (reference sequence). CDR3 size: 16 residues. The V end was cut by 1 base, the J end by 0 bases, with 12 bases between.

The chain joins TRBV15 to TRBJ2-5; weak D call: TRBD1 (5 bases). Material for sequencing was peripheral blood. The receptor was isolated from a woman in her 70s with COVID-19, enrolled during active disease. The CDR3 sequence is CATSRGLTEYQETQYF. In DNA form, the CDR3 reads TGTGCCACCAGCAGAGGATTGACAGAGTACCAAGAGACCCAGTACTTC.